This entry describes one T cell receptor (beta chain). CDR3 length: 15 residues. V was trimmed by 1 base and J by 6 bases, leaving 17 bases between them. Germline CDR1 is SGHRS and CDR2 is YFSETQ. This specimen belongs to a study of blood T cell repertoires in COVID-19. About the research overall: PBMCs, B-cell-depleted T cells, or T cells were the source of the cDNA or gDNA that made up the material.

Profiling relied on immunoSEQ multiplex PCR, and the TCRdb table lists in-frame clones only, not all of them. The table has some 320,000 clones, roughly 89% seen once. The clonotype originates from a man between 60 and 75 years old who had recovered from COVID-19. The sample comprised PBMCs or T cells enriched from blood (not recorded which). The chain recombines TRBV5-1 with TRBJ2-7; tentative D call: TRBD1 (6 bases). CDR3 protein: CASSLRRDTPREQYF. The CDR3, as DNA: TGCGCCAGCAGCTTGAGAAGGGACACCCCTCGCGAGCAGTACTTC.